This T cell receptor (beta chain) stems from a study of blood T cell repertoires in COVID-19. Trimming took 5 bases from V and 0 from J; bases not matched to a gene: 7. CDR1 SGHVS and CDR2 FNYEAQ come from the germline V gene. The CDR3 totals 16 residues. The assay was immunoSEQ multiplex PCR, and TCRdb's table has in-frame clones only and misses some. This sample has 200,000 to 300,000 clones; 85% to 90% occur once, and the top ten carry roughly 5.6%. The clonotype comes from a woman aged 55 to 70 with COVID-19, enrolled during active disease. The genes are TRBV7-6 and TRBJ2-1; 7 bases agree with TRBD2. Material: peripheral blood. DNA of the CDR3: TGTGCCAGCAGCCTCGGGGTAGCGGGCTCCTACAATGAGCAGTTCTTC. As protein: CASSLGVAGSYNEQFF.